The TCR beta chain under discussion was sequenced for a study of T cell responses to AZD1222 COVID-19 vaccine. The CDR3 length is 14 residues. V was pared by 0 bases and J by 1 base, with 7 bases between. Germline V CDR1 and CDR2: SGHRS, YFSETQ. The assay was immunoSEQ multiplex PCR, and TCRdb's table has in-frame clones only and misses some. The table has tens of thousands of clones, around 88% seen once. V is TRBV5-1 and J is TRBJ2-5; D tentatively fits TRBD1 or TRBD2 (5 bases each). Specimen: peripheral blood, collected on day 0 of AZD1222 vaccination. The receptor was derived from an adult in good health. CDR3 protein: CASSLEGTQETQYF. CDR3 nucleotide sequence: TGCGCCAGCAGCTTGGAAGGGACCCAAGAGACCCAGTACTTC.